This T cell receptor beta chain was profiled in a study of CD8 T cells in ankylosing spondylitis. Whole-study results and caveats: Prior work had noted some motif variants in reactive arthritis blood and synovial fluid. Significantly higher representation of disease-linked clones was reported for matched ankylosing spondylitis synovial fluid. What appeared characteristic of ankylosing spondylitis blood was a TCR beta motif of eight highly homologous variants.

Trimming at V came to 5 bases and at J to 2 bases, leaving 21 bases not matched to a gene. The CDR3 is made up of 19 amino acids. Germline V gene lookup returns CDR1 SGHTA and CDR2 FQGTGA. MiXCR was run by TCRdb on the 5' RACE reads, yielding one entry per CDR3 protein. The data contain roughly 230,000 distinct CDR3 sequences, 18% of them seen just once; the ten biggest clones take up roughly a third. A remark on this clonotype: Its antigen is currently unknown.

This chain uses TRBV7-3 with TRBJ2-7; TRBD1 matches at 7 bases. The TCR was taken from a male donor with ankylosing spondylitis or in good health (not recorded which). Sample: blood, either unsorted or a sorted T cell fraction (not recorded which). The chain's CDR3 is CASSQPDRDAALVAYEQYF. In nucleotides, the CDR3 is TGTGCCAGCAGCCAACCCGACAGGGATGCAGCCCTCGTGGCCTACGAGCAGTACTTC. The full variable domain, with the rest looked up from reference TRBV7-3 and TRBJ2-7, is GAGVSQTPSNKVTEKGKYVELRCDPISGHTALYWYRQSLGQGPEFLIYFQGTGAADDSGLPNDRFFAVRPEGSVSTLKIQRTERGDSAVYLCASSQPDRDAALVAYEQYFGPGTRLTVT.